Listed here is a single T cell receptor (beta chain). Its antigen is not known. These data originate in a study of yellow fever vaccine responses in identical twins. Points from the study as a whole: Reportedly, the response of twins' T cells to the vaccine seemed partly convergent, partly personalized.

Trimming left V 0 bases short and J 2 bases short, with 11 bases between. Per germline, CDR1 LGHNA and CDR2 YSLEER. The CDR3 sequence is 16 residues long. MiXCR, run by TCRdb on the RT-PCR reads, gives a single entry per CDR3 protein. Altogether 450 to 600 distinct CDR3 sequences are present, 74% being singletons, with the ten largest covering 20% to 25%. This specimen consisted of T cells from blood (PBMCs), unsorted or a sorted subset (not recorded which), obtained before or after yellow fever vaccination (not recorded which). This clonotype was sampled from a female donor who received the yellow fever vaccine. The chain recombines TRBV4-3 with TRBJ1-5, with D perhaps TRBD1 (6 bases). This chain's CDR3 is CASSQEASGGNQPQHF. CDR3 nucleotide sequence: TGCGCCAGCAGCCAAGAGGCGTCAGGGGGCAATCAGCCCCAGCATTTT.